Listed here is a single TCR beta chain. Its specificity is not known. This sample stems from a study of Ad26.COV2.S vaccination and SARS-CoV-2 variants. Study summary: Ad26.COV2.S, an intramuscular injection, was given once or twice 56 days apart.

Findings and limits, study-wide: Non-spike TCR breadth did not differ much between vaccine and placebo recipients.

The CDR3 totals 12 residues. Trimming stripped 4 bases from V and 0 bases from J, with 4 bases between. The germline gives CDR1 MNHEY, CDR2 SMNVEV (reference sequence). Produced via immunoSEQ multiplex PCR; TCRdb's table is partial and in-frame only. The data hold about 350,000 clones, with more than 75% observed a single time. Treatment described: 15 to 20 received Ad26.COV2.S at low or high dose, single or two shots; about 5 received placebo; per-sample allocation not given. Repertoires come from day 63 after the first vaccine or placebo injection. An 18-55-year-old adult in Boston served as donor. The chain uses TRBV27 and TRBJ2-7; D is undetermined. The receptor comes from a person aged 18 to 65 who received the Ad26.COV2.S COVID-19 vaccine or a placebo. This material consisted of peripheral blood, taken in a trial of Ad26.COV2.S vaccine versus placebo. The CDR3 nucleotides are TGTGCCAGCAGTTCCGCCTCCTACGAGCAGTACTTC. It yields the protein CASSSASYEQYF.